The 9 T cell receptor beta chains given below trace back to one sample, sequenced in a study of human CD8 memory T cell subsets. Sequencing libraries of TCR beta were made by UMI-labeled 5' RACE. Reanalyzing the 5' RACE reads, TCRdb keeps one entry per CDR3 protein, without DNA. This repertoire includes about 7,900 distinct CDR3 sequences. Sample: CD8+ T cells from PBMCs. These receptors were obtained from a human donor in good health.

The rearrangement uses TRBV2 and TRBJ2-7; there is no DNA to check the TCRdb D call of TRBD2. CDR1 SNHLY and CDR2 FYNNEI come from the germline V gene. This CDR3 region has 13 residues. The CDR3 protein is CASSDRVLYEQYF. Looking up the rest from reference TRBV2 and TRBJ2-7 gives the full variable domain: EPEVTQTPSHQVTQMGQEVILRCVPISNHLYFYWYRQILGQKVEFLVSFYNNEISEKSEIFDDQFSVERPDGSNFTLKIRSTKLEDSAMYFCASSDRVLYEQYFGPGTRLTVT.

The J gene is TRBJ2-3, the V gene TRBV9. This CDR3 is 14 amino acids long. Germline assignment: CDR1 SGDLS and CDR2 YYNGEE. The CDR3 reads CASSVVLAGDTQYF.

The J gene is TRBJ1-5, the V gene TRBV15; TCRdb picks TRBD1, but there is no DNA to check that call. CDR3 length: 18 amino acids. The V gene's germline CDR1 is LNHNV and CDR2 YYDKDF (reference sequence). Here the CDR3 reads CATSRDSNTGVGNQPQHF.

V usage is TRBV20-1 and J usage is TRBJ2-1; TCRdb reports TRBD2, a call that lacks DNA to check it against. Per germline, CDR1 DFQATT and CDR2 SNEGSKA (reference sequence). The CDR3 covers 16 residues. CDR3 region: CSATTATSGRSNEQFF.

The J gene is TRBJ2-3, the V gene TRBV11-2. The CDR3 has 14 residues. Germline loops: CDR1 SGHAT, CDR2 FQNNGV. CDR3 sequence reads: CASSLVVSTDTQYF.

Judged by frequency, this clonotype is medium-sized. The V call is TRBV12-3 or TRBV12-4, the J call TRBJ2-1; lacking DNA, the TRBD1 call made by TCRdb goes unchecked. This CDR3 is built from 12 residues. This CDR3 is CASNAQGAPQFF.

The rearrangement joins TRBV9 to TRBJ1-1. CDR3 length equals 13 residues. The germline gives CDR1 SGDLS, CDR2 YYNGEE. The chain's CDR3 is CASSELMNTEAFF.

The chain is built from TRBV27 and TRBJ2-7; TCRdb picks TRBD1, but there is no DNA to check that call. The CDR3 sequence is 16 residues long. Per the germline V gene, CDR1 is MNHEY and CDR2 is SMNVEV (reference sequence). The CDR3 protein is CASSWSRGSSSYEQYF.

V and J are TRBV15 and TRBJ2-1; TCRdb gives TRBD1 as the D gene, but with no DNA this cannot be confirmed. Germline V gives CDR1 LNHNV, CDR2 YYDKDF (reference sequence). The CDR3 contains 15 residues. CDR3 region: CATSRQGGKINEQFF.